This T cell receptor beta chain appears in the sequencing data of a study of OX40 agonist ivuxolimab in advanced cancers. Whole-study context: While on treatment, patients had intravenous ivuxolimab at 0.01 to 10 mg/kg every 2 weeks.

The germline gives CDR1 MNHNY, CDR2 SVGAGI (reference sequence). This CDR3 is built from 13 residues. Deletions cut 6 bases from V and 5 bases from J, with 11 bases between. TCRdb keeps only in-frame clones here, not all; method: immunoSEQ multiplex PCR. The sample contains some 77,000 clones, more than 70% of which appear only once. Study conclusions and caveats: Normalized expansion of T-cell clones was also low for some nonresponders.

This clone was seen just once. Its matching antigen is unknown. The source of this sequence is an adult with an advanced solid tumor such as melanoma, head and neck, liver or kidney cancer. The source material was CD4+ or CD8+ T cells sorted from blood, sampled in a trial of the OX40 agonist ivuxolimab. J is TRBJ2-1 and V is TRBV6-6, with D unresolved. The DNA of the CDR3 is TGTGCCAGCAGCCTACAATGGGACAATGAGCAGTTCTTC. Protein product: CASSLQWDNEQFF.